This record concerns one T cell receptor beta chain sequence. The PCR made use of 60 Vbeta and 13 Jbeta primers. TCRdb's copy holds only in-frame clones and misses some; the assay was immunoSEQ multiplex PCR. The data contain approximately 200,000 clones, 75% to 90% of them singletons. The data were obtained in a study of cytomegalovirus exposure and HLA in healthy donors. CDR1 and CDR2 (germline): SGHVS, FNYEAQ. The CDR3 sequence is 16 residues long. Germline trimming cut 0 bases from V and 3 bases from J; bases unmatched to any gene: 3. The TCR comes from a woman between 45 and 60 years old in good health and CMV-seropositive. The material sequenced was PBMCs. The chain couples TRBV7-6 to TRBJ1-4, with TRBD1 identical over 8 bases. This chain's CDR3 is CASSLAGTGPNEKLFF. CDR3 DNA sequence: TGTGCCAGCAGCTTAGCGGGGACAGGCCCTAATGAAAAACTGTTTTTT.